The T cell receptor (beta chain) under discussion was sequenced for a study of blood T cells in healthy people across ages. A second PCR, run for about 7 to 11 cycles, used a sample-barcoded 5' primer plus a J-beta primer mix. TCRdb analysed the 5' RACE reads with MiXCR anew, one entry per CDR3 protein. The table has more than 750,000 distinct CDR3 sequences, 25% to 35% seen once; the top ten hold roughly 10%. A remark on this clonotype: Antigen specificity is unknown.

Study-level results: The donors' CMV status was not determined, possibly confounding changes in expanded clonotypes. Both higher diversity and more naive CD4+ cells marked long-lived donors when set against aged donors.

Deletions cut 6 bases from V and 13 bases from J, with 19 bases between. The CDR3 consists of 13 residues. CDR1 is PRHDT, CDR2 FYEKMQ, per germline (reference sequence). These sequences were also reported in another study, on T cells of mothers and their children.

V gene TRBV13 combines with J gene TRBJ2-4; tentatively, D is TRBD2 (5 bases). The sequenced sample consisted of blood. This TCR came from a woman aged 40 to 55 in good health. The CDR3 loop reads CASRNRLGEEQYF. DNA of the CDR3: TGTGCCAGCAGGAACCGTCTGGGAGAGGAGCAGTACTTC.